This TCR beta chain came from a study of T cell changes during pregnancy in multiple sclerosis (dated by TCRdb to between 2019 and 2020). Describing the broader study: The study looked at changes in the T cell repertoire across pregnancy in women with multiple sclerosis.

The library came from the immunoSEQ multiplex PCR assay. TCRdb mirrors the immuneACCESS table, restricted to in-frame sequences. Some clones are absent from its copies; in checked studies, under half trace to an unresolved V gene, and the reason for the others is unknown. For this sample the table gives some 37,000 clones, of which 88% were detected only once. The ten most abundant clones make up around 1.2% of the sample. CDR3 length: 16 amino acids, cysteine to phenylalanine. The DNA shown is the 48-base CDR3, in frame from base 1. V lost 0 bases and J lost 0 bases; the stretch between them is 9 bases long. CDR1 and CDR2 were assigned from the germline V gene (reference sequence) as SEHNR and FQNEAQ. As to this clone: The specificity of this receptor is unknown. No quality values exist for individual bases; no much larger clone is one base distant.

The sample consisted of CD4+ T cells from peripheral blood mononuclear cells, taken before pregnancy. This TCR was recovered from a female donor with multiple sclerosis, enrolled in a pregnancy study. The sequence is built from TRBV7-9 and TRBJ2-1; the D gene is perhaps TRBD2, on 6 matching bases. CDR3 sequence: CASSLASGSSYNEQFF. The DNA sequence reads TGTGCCAGCAGCTTAGCTAGCGGTAGCTCCTACAATGAGCAGTTCTTC.